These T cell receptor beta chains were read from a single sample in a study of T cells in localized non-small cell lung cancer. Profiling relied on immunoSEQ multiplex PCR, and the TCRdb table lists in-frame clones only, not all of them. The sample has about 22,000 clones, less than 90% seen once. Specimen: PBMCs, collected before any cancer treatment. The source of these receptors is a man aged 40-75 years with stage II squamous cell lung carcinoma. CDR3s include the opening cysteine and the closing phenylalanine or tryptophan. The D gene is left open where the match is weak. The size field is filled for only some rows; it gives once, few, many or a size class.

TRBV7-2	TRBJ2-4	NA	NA	TGTGCCAGCAGCTTAGTAGGTGGGCCGGGAAACATTCAGTACTTC	CASSLVGGPGNIQYF
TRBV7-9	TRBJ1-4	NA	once	TGTGCCAGCAGCTGGGACCTTGCATCGGAAAAACTGTTTTTT	CASSWDLASEKLFF
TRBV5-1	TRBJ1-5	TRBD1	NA	TGCGCCAGCAGCTTGGGGACAGGGGGCAATCAGCCCCAGCATTTT	CASSLGTGGNQPQHF
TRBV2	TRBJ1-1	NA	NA	TGTGCCGGCGGACAGTACACTGAAGCTTTCTTT	CAGGQYTEAFF
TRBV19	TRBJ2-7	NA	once	TGTGCCAGTAGTAAGGTTGGCACCTCCTACGAGCAGTACTTC	CASSKVGTSYEQYF
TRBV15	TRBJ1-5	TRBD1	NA	TGTGCCACCAGCAGGGCCGGGACAGGGCCAAATCAGCCCCAGCATTTT	CATSRAGTGPNQPQHF
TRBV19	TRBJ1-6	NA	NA	TGTGCCAGTACAAAGGACGTCGTAAGCTCCTATAATTCACCCCTCCACTTT	CASTKDVVSSYNSPLHF
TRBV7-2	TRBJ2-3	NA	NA	TGTGCCAGCGTATCTCTGGGACTTTTCACAGATACGCAGTATTTT	CASVSLGLFTDTQYF
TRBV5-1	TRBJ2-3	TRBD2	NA	TGCGCCAGCAGCTTGGGGACTAGCGGGAGCTCGGATACGCAGTATTTT	CASSLGTSGSSDTQYF
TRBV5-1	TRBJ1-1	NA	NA	TGCGCCAGCAGCTTGGCGAGAGGGATGAACACTGAAGCTTTCTTT	CASSLARGMNTEAFF
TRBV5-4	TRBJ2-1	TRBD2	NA	TGTGCCAGCAGCTTGAAGGGACTAGCATCTATTGATGAGCAGTTCTTC	CASSLKGLASIDEQFF
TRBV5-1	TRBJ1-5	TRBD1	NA	TGCGCCAGCAGCTTGGGGACAGGGGTTGGTATTGATCAGCCCCAGCATTTT	CASSLGTGVGIDQPQHF
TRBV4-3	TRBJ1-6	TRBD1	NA	TGCGCCAGCAGCCAAGTACTGGTGACAGGGCCTCTAGGGCTCCTCCACTTT	CASSQVLVTGPLGLLHF
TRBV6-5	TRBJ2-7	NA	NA	TGTGCCAGCAGCTTCAGGCAGGCCTCCTACGAGCAGTACTTC	CASSFRQASYEQYF
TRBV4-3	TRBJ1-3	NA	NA	TGCGCCAGCAGCCAAGTAAGCTCTGGAAACACCATATATTTT	CASSQVSSGNTIYF
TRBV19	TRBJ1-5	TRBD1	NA	TGTGCCAGTAGTACCACGGGACAGGTTACCCCGAATCAGCCCCAGCATTTT	CASSTTGQVTPNQPQHF
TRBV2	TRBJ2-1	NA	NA	TGTGCCAGCAGTGGGGACCTTGAGCAGTTCTTC	CASSGDLEQFF
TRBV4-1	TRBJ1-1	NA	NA	TGCGCCAGCAGCCAAGGAGTAATCGGTGAAGCTTTCTTT	CASSQGVIGEAFF
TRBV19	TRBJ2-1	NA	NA	TGTGCCAGTAGTATACCGACAGACAGCTCCTACAATGAGCAGTTCTTC	CASSIPTDSSYNEQFF
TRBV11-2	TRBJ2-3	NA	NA	TGTGCCAGCAGCTCCCCGGCGGACGGAGGAAGGGCAGATACGCAGTATTTT	CASSSPADGGRADTQYF
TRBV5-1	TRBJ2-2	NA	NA	TGCGCCAGCAGCACCGCAGGGGGGATCTTAGTCGGGGAGCTGTTTTTT	CASSTAGGILVGELFF
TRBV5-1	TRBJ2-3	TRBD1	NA	TGCGCCAGCAGCTTGGGGCAACAGGGGGTAGCAGATACGCAGTATTTT	CASSLGQQGVADTQYF
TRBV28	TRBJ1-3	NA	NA	TGTGCCAGCAGGGAGGATCTATCTGGAAACACCATATATTTT	CASREDLSGNTIYF
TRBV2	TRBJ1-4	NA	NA	TGTGCCAGCAATGGGGGTTATGGGAATGAAAAACTGTTTTTT	CASNGGYGNEKLFF
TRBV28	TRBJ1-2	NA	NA	TGTGCCAGCAGTACGACAGGTTTTTCCTATGGCTACACCTTC	CASSTTGFSYGYTF
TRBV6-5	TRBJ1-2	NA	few	TGTGCCAGCAGCCTTCGTGGGGGGCATGGCTACACCTTC	CASSLRGGHGYTF
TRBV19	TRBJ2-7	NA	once	TGTGCCAGTAGTATCGTTGGCAGTTCCACCTACGAGCAGTACTTC	CASSIVGSSTYEQYF
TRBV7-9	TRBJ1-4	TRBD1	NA	TGTGCCAGCTATTCACAGGGGACCGCAACTAATGAAAAACTGTTTTTT	CASYSQGTATNEKLFF
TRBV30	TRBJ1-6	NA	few	TGTGCCTGGAGTGTACAGATGGGCGGGTCACCCCTCCACTTT	CAWSVQMGGSPLHF
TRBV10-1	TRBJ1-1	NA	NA	TGCGCCAGCTCCGGGACCTCGGGAACTGAAGCTTTCTTT	CASSGTSGTEAFF
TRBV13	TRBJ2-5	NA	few	TGTGCCAGCAGCCGGGGCAGTCAAGAGACCCAGTACTTC	CASSRGSQETQYF
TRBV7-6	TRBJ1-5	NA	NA	TGTGCCAGCAGCTTAAATCCAGACGAAGCCCAGCATTTT	CASSLNPDEAQHF
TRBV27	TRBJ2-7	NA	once	TGTGCCAGCAGTTCAACGTCCGGTGGGGAGCAGTACTTC	CASSSTSGGEQYF
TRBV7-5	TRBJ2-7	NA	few	TGTGCCAGCAGTAAGGCGGGGTGGTCTGAGCACGAGCAGTACTTC	CASSKAGWSEHEQYF
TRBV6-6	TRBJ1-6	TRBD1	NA	TGTGCCAGCAGTTACCGTCGGGACAGTAATTCACCCCTCCACTTT	CASSYRRDSNSPLHF
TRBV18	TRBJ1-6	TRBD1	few	TGTGCCAGCTCACCAGTGGGACAGGGGAATTCACCCCTCCACTTT	CASSPVGQGNSPLHF
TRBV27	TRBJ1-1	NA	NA	TGTGCCAGCAGTTGGGGGACGGGATTGAACACTGAAGCTTTCTTT	CASSWGTGLNTEAFF
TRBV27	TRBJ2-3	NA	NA	TGTGCCAGCAGTAATACAGGGCATACGCAGTATTTT	CASSNTGHTQYF
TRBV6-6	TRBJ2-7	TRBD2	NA	TGTGCCAGCAGTTGGACGACTAGCGGGCATTCCTACGAGCAGTACTTC	CASSWTTSGHSYEQYF
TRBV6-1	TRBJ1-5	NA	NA	TGTGCCAGCAGTGTTGGCTATAGCAATCAGCCCCAGCATTTT	CASSVGYSNQPQHF
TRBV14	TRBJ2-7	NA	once	TGTGCCAGCAGCCAAGTACCCTTTCAGCGGTCCTACGAGCAGTACTTC	CASSQVPFQRSYEQYF
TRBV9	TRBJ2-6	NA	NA	TGTGCCAGCAGCGTAGTAGGGAGTGGGGCCAACGTCCTGACTTTC	CASSVVGSGANVLTF
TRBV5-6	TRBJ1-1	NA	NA	TGTGCCAGCAGCTTGCCGACCGGGGTCCGGGCTGAAGCTTTCTTT	CASSLPTGVRAEAFF
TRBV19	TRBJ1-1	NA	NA	TGTGCCAGTAGTATAGGAGCTCAGAAAGCTTTCTTT	CASSIGAQKAFF
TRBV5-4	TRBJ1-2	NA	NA	TGTGCCAGCAGCCCGTTGGACACCTATGGCTACACCTTC	CASSPLDTYGYTF
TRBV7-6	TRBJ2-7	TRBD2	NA	TGTGCCAGCAGCCTCGCCGGGGGGGGTATAACCTACGAGCAGTACTTC	CASSLAGGGITYEQYF
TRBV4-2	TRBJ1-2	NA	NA	TGTGCCAGCAGCCCGGTGAGGGCAGGGCGGAGGATTGACTATGGCTACACCTTC	CASSPVRAGRRIDYGYTF
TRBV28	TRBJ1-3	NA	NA	TGTGCCAGCAGTGTCTCGGGGCACACCATATATTTT	CASSVSGHTIYF
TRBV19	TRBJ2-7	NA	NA	TGTGCCAGTAGTATGATTGGCCCCTACGAGCAGTACTTC	CASSMIGPYEQYF
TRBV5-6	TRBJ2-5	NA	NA	TGTGCCAGCAGCTTGATTATGTCAGCTGAAGAGACCCAGTACTTC	CASSLIMSAEETQYF
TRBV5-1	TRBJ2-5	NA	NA	TGCGCCAGCAGCTTGGACCTGGGGATCCAAGAGACCCAGTACTTC	CASSLDLGIQETQYF
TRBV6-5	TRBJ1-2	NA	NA	TGTGCCAGCAGTTATATGGCCGGTAGTTATGGCTACACCTTC	CASSYMAGSYGYTF
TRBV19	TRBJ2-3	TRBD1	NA	TGTGCCAGTCAAACGGGACAGGGCACAGATACGCAGTATTTT	CASQTGQGTDTQYF
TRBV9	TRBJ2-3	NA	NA	TGTGCCAGCAGCGTAGGGTCAGGTACTTACACAGATACGCAGTATTTT	CASSVGSGTYTDTQYF
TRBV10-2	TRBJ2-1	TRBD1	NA	TGCGCCAGCAGCTTAGGACAGGTCAATGAGCAGTTCTTC	CASSLGQVNEQFF
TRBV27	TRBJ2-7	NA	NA	TGTGCCAGCAGTGGCGGCAGCCAAAGCCCACCCTACGAGCAGTACTTC	CASSGGSQSPPYEQYF
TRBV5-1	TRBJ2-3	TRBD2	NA	TGCGCCAGCAGCTCTAGCGGGGGCACAGATACGCAGTATTTT	CASSSSGGTDTQYF
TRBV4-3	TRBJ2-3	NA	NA	TGCGCCAGCAGCCAGGATTATACAGATACGCAGTATTTT	CASSQDYTDTQYF
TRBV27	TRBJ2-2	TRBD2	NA	TGTGCCAGCGGACCTAGCGGGATTTTCGGCGGGGAGCTGTTTTTT	CASGPSGIFGGELFF